These T cell receptor beta chains were read from a single sample in a study of beta chain features in type 1 diabetes. Sequencing used immunoSEQ multiplex PCR; TCRdb keeps in-frame clones, though not all of them. The sample has approximately 250,000 clones, under 20% seen once. The source material was naive CD4+ T cells from blood. All receptors come from a man under 40 with type 1 diabetes. CDR3s include the opening cysteine and the closing phenylalanine or tryptophan. D genes are given only for firm matches. Rows may omit the clone size; those that give it use once, few, many or a size class.

V	J	size	D	CDR3	DNA
TRBV30	TRBJ1-1	NA	NA	CAWSVSTGNTEAFF	TGTGCCTGGAGTGTCTCGACAGGGAACACTGAAGCTTTCTTT
TRBV29-1	TRBJ1-1	few	NA	CSVGDRNTEAFF	TGCAGCGTTGGAGACAGGAACACTGAAGCTTTCTTT
TRBV7-9	TRBJ1-4	few	NA	CASSLPRQGEKLFF	TGTGCCAGCAGCTTACCCCGTCAGGGGGAAAAACTGTTTTTT
TRBV5-6	TRBJ2-7	NA	NA	CASSRTAFGQYF	TGTGCCAGCAGCAGGACAGCGTTTGGGCAGTACTTC
TRBV7-2	TRBJ2-1	NA	NA	CASSPGSAVFNEQFF	TGTGCCAGCAGCCCAGGTTCTGCGGTTTTCAATGAGCAGTTCTTC
TRBV27	TRBJ2-7	few	TRBD2	CASSLAGLLYEQYF	TGTGCCAGCAGTCTAGCGGGCCTCCTCTACGAGCAGTACTTC
TRBV15	TRBJ2-1	few	TRBD2	CATSRDWQREGNEQFF	TGTGCCACCAGCAGAGATTGGCAGCGGGAAGGCAATGAGCAGTTCTTC
TRBV27	TRBJ2-5	NA	TRBD1	CASSLMRTGRETQYF	TGTGCCAGCAGTTTAATGAGGACAGGACGAGAGACCCAGTACTTC
TRBV25-1	TRBJ1-2	NA	NA	CASSPLAFYGYTF	TGTGCCAGCAGCCCGCTGGCCTTTTATGGCTACACCTTC
TRBV25-1	TRBJ2-7	few	TRBD1	CASSPGQGTYEQYF	TGTGCCAGCAGTCCGGGACAGGGGACCTACGAGCAGTACTTC
TRBV29-1	TRBJ2-3	NA	NA	CSARTDTQYF	TGCAGCGCTCGCACAGATACGCAGTATTTT
TRBV29-1	TRBJ2-3	few	NA	CSAGSPLSDTQYF	TGCAGCGCGGGGTCGCCGCTTTCAGATACGCAGTATTTT
TRBV30	TRBJ2-3	NA	NA	CAWSRGPSTDTQYF	TGTGCCTGGAGTAGAGGCCCTAGCACAGATACGCAGTATTTT
TRBV29-1	TRBJ1-1	few	NA	CSGSKQVSTEAFF	TGCAGCGGTAGCAAGCAGGTGAGCACTGAAGCTTTCTTT
TRBV4-1	TRBJ2-7	few	NA	CASSPPRNRAYEQYF	TGCGCCAGCAGCCCCCCCAGGAACAGGGCCTACGAGCAGTACTTC
TRBV7-9	TRBJ2-5	NA	TRBD1	CASSTGTGSETQYF	TGTGCCAGCAGCACAGGGACAGGCTCGGAGACCCAGTACTTC
TRBV2	TRBJ1-2	few	NA	CASSEAGSYGYTF	TGTGCCAGCAGTGAGGCAGGGTCCTATGGCTACACCTTC